This TCR beta chain was obtained from a study of cytomegalovirus exposure and HLA in healthy donors (TCRdb year 2017). Study-level background: An earlier analysis of several hundred of the donors reported about 250 Gb of sequence data and 117 million unique TCR beta sequences from about 180 million T cells. The study aimed to test whether cataloging public T cell receptors could reveal signatures of past pathogen exposure. Class I and class II HLA loci were covered by the typing at four-digit resolution. Typing coverage varied by locus: roughly 629-640 donors for A, B, C, DRB1 and DQB1; more than 500 for DQA1; about 590 for DPA1; some 470 for DPB1. In an earlier analysis of more than 550 of the donors, high-throughput TCR beta sequencing was used to judge whether each TCR beta V gene segment behaved as functional or pseudogenic. A separate validation cohort of approximately 130 different subjects was used in addition to the approximately 700-subject first cohort. All discovery cohort repertoires had been generated using a single sequencing platform. In a later analysis, previously published TCR beta repertoires from about 670 donors were re-analyzed and high-resolution HLA genotyping was added so that TCR occurrence patterns could be studied. Because of strong linkage in the cohort, roughly five DR-DQ haplotypes were treated as single units for association and clustering. The study combined high-throughput TCR immunosequencing, statistical association of individual TCRs with disease status, and machine learning to predict cytomegalovirus infection status. A later genetic analysis used genome-wide SNP genotypes for about three fifths of the 666 donors, treating that subset as a discovery cohort. The study used immunosequencing to profile the T cell repertoires of hundreds of subjects and linked those repertoires to cytomegalovirus serostatus. Approximately 310 gigabases of sequencing data and around 80 million unique TCR sequences made up an early release that covered fewer than 650 HLA-typed donors. Of the 300 to 450 genotyped donors, roughly 80% fell in the genetic ancestry cluster associated with self-reported Caucasian donors. Alongside the repertoire data, information on donor age, sex, ethnicity and CMV serostatus was compiled. In the later analysis, no new phenotypic data were used to find candidate immune exposures; instead, reliance was placed on TCR beta sequences and their occurrence across donors. Across about 370 genotyped donors of the cohort, an average of roughly 250,000 unique TCR beta nucleotide sequences per donor were sequenced, and roughly 17% of those sequences were non-productive.

Overall study outcomes, separate from this receptor: Because the 87-base-pair reads could not distinguish some IMGT-functional V segments, including TRBV6-2 and TRBV6-3, those segments were excluded. Most TCR sequences were seen in very few donors, while some public TCRs were found in many individuals. The authors suggested that the approach could potentially be extended to other disease states and immunological phenotypes. According to a later analysis, parvovirus B19, influenza, CMV and Epstein-Barr virus appeared linked to several top co-occurrence clusters. Compared with the 666-donor mean, donors in an Asian-associated ancestry cluster had fewer N-insertions in productive TCRs, according to a later genetic analysis. Most CMV-associated TCR beta chains appeared to be HLA-restricted in a later analysis, and the HLA associations seemed to be driven largely by CMV exposure. In both the original and validation cohorts, the classifier was reported to diagnose cytomegalovirus status with high specificity and sensitivity. In a later analysis, HLA-associated TCR beta chains showed more clonal expansion and lower generation probabilities than non-associated chains that were equally common. The only immune exposure information available for the cohort was CMV serostatus. At a false discovery rate of 0.05, a later analysis linked roughly 17,000 TCR beta sequences to specific HLA alleles. Sequencing depth was assumed to be roughly uniform across donors in the presence/absence analyses, though that assumption may not hold. Because HLA typing was missing for some donors at each locus, association tests included only the typed subset. In this cohort, only TCR beta chains were sequenced, and detectable features were limited by the absence of alpha or paired-chain data. An association between a missense DCLRE1C variant and V-gene and J-gene trimming of TCR beta chains was found in a later genetic analysis and replicated in an independent cohort. A cluster of highly shared sequence variants was judged likely to be a technical artifact of the sequencing pipeline. When HLA alleles, especially DR and DQ, strongly co-occurred, TCR associations were difficult to assign to individual alleles. Correlated functional status among segregating V segments might be attributable to linkage disequilibrium, but an unknown experimental factor could not be ruled out. Because counts were too low, roughly 16 rarely observed V segments, including chromosome 9 orphons, were excluded from the earlier analysis of around 640 of the donors. The study listed 150 to 200 TCR beta chains as associated with cytomegalovirus. According to a later analysis, TCR association rates differed among HLA loci, with DRB1 alleles showing the most associated TCRs and HLA-C alleles showing the fewest. An earlier analysis of around 540 of the donors showed that most TCR beta V segments appeared in productive rearrangements either about 87% or about 30% of the time, which broadly matched IMGT annotations. In vitro tests confirmed that a few of the cytomegalovirus-associated TCR beta chains recognize cytomegalovirus antigens. A further reported finding was that TCR beta sequences accurately predicted the HLA-A and HLA-B alleles for most subjects in the first cohort.

V lost 4 bases and J lost 2 bases; the stretch between them is 6 bases long. The CDR1 and CDR2 encoded by the germline V gene (reference sequence) are LNHDA and SQIVND. The CDR3 holds 12 amino acids from the cysteine to the phenylalanine. The DNA shown is the 36-base CDR3, in frame from base 1. In total, more than 500 healthy bone marrow donors made up the cohort. At the time of sampling, all cohort members were nominally healthy, though unrecorded immune exposures were likely present. The donor tested CMV seropositive and was one of the 289 seropositive cohort members. Every donor gave a peripheral blood sample, and the peripheral blood mononuclear cells from that sample were used for TCR beta sequencing. Genomic DNA was extracted from the blood cell samples with the Qiagen DNeasy Blood Extraction Kit. The method was the immunoSEQ multiplex PCR assay. The multiplex PCR relied on a mix of 60 forward primers for TCR Vbeta segments and 13 reverse primers for TCR Jbeta segments. The CDR3 region of rearranged TCR beta genes was amplified from genomic DNA by a multiplex PCR assay. Amplified TCR beta libraries were sequenced as 87-base-pair reads on the Illumina HiSeq System. Per the source publication's procedure: In a later analysis, some 80 million unique TCR beta chains were counted across the roughly 670 repertoires, and approximately 11 million of these chains were shared by at least two donors. To remove PCR and sequencing errors, raw reads were error-corrected and collapsed into unique sequences using a nearest-neighbor algorithm that merged closely related sequences. Alignment of CDR3 sequences to IMGT reference sequences was used to assign V, D and J gene segments. Each retained sequence needed at least a six-nucleotide match to both a V gene segment and a J gene segment. A rearrangement counted as productive if the CDR3 had no stop codons and remained in frame with V and J, and every other rearrangement counted as non-productive. CDR3 was defined according to IMGT convention as the region running from the second conserved V-encoded cysteine to the conserved J-encoded phenylalanine. The earlier analysis of about 500 of the donors excluded sequences that lacked an unambiguous match to a single V gene segment. In an earlier analysis of 587 of the donors, a V segment was called functional when productive rearrangements were above 56.7%, and segregating when the standard deviation between donors exceeded 5%. A statistical classification framework was built to diagnose cytomegalovirus status from the catalog of TCR beta chain sequences. V and J gene assignment, in a later analysis, came from comparing TCR nucleotide sequences with IMGT/GENE-DB human TR gene sequences. Using the TCRdist pipeline, a later analysis assigned CDR3 sequences along with most-parsimonious VDJ recombination scenarios. In a later analysis, each TCR beta chain was defined by its CDR3 amino acid sequence together with its V-gene family, and reads without a unique V-gene family were excluded. In a later analysis, around 600 highly shared, low-generation-probability nucleotide sequences were removed to address suspected cross-contamination and a sequencing artifact. In a later analysis, a clonal expansion index was calculated for each public chain from normalized within-repertoire ranks of inferred template counts. In a later analysis, generation probabilities were computed using a VDJ recombination model fitted to out-of-frame rearrangements, and the results were checked against IGoR. In a later analysis, hypergeometric tests were used to score TCR-TCR, TCR-HLA and TCR-CMV co-occurrence, with a repertoire-size bias correction applied to TCR pairs. A later analysis estimated false discovery rates by permuting HLA or CMV assignments 20 times. In a later analysis, co-occurring TCRs were grouped using DBSCAN, and TCRdist sequence similarity was added for clustering within HLA-allele-positive subsets. Repertoires with fewer than 30,000 or more than 120,000 public chains, plus five repertoires with anomalous nucleotide sharing, were excluded from co-occurrence clustering. TCRdb carries this immuneACCESS record with in-frame sequences only. Its versions omit some clonotypes, under half of them owing to an unresolved V gene in the studies checked, with the rest unexplained. V, J and clone size derive from that table, while D and trimming were established from the DNA sequence. Counted in this sample were some 100,000 clones; about 76% of them appeared once. Around 10% of the sample belongs to the ten largest clones.

For this clone: Its antigen is still unknown. Base-call qualities are not available, and no considerably larger clone is one nucleotide away.

The sequence links TRBV19 to TRBJ2-7; the D gene is unclear. This receptor was identified in a middle-aged woman in good health and CMV-seropositive. The material sequenced was PBMCs. The base sequence is TGTGCCAGTAGTACGAGCGCCTACGAGCAGTACTTC. It encodes CASSTSAYEQYF.